Below, one TCR beta chain is given with its context. This sample was included in a study of shared clonotypes between healthy human individuals. V lost 7 bases and J lost 4; bases outside the gene matches: 12. The CDR3 runs to 17 residues. Germline assignment: CDR1 MDHEN and CDR2 SYDVKM. Some clones are missing from TCRdb's copy, which holds only in-frame ones; the method was immunoSEQ multiplex PCR. Of about 600,000 clones listed, around 97% are singletons. Both subsets, CD45RA+ naive and CD45RA-negative memory, were split from the CD4+ cells. This sequence originates from a woman aged 30 to 39 in good health. Sequencing was performed on naive CD4+ T cells sorted from blood. This sample's subset: CD45RA+ positively selected. The chain combines TRBV28 with TRBJ2-2; 10 nucleotides match TRBD1. The CDR3 DNA reads TGTGCCAGCATGAGCGCCCCGGGACAGGGGTCCACCGGGGAGCTGTTTTTT. It is translated as CASMSAPGQGSTGELFF.